The clone carrying this TCR beta chain was seen a few times. The sample is drawn from a study of blood T cell repertoires in COVID-19. The length of the CDR3 is 17 residues. V shed 5 bases and J 2 bases; nucleotides not matched to a gene: 10. Germline CDR1 reads MNHNY; CDR2 reads SVGAGI (reference sequence). Assay used: immunoSEQ multiplex PCR; TCRdb lists only in-frame clones, some missing. The sample carries a few hundred thousand clones, about 91% recorded once. Two consecutive negative NP/OP PCR tests, clearance, or resolved symptoms defined Cohort 3 recovery. This receptor was taken from a woman in her late teens or twenties who had recovered from COVID-19. Sequencing used PBMCs or T cells enriched from blood (not recorded which). The chain uses TRBV6-6 and TRBJ2-3; 10 bases map to TRBD2. This CDR3 reads CASSPSLAGVITDTQYF. The CDR3 DNA sequence: TGTGCCAGCAGTCCCTCGCTAGCGGGGGTAATCACAGATACGCAGTATTTT.